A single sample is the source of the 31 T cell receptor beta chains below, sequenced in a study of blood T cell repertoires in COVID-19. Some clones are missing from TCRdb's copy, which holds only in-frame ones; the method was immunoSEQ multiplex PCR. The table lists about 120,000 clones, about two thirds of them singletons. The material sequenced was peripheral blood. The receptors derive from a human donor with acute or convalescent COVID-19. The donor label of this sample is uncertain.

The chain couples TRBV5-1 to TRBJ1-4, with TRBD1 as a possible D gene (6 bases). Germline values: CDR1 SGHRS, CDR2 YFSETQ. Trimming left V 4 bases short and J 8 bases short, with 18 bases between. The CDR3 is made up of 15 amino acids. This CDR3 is CASSPAGVVGEKLFF. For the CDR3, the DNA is TGCGCCAGCAGCCCCGCAGGGGTTGTTGGCGAAAAACTGTTTTTT.

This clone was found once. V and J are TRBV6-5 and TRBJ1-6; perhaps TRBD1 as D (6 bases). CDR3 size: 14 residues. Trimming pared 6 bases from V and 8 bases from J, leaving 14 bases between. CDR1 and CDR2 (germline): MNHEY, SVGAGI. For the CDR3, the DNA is TGTGCCAGCAGCGCCGGGACACCTTATTCACCCCTCCACTTT. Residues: CASSAGTPYSPLHF.

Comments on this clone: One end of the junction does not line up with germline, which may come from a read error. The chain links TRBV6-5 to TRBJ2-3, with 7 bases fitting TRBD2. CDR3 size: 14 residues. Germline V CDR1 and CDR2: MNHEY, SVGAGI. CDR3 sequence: CASRGTTSIDTQYF. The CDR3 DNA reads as TGTGCCAGCAGGGGGACTACGAGCATAGATACGCAGTATTTT.

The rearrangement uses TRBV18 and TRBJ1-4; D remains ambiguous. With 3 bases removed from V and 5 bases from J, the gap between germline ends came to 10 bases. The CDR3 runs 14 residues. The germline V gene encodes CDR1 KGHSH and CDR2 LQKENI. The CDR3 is CASSPDNVNEKLFF. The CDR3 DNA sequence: TGTGCCAGCTCACCCGACAACGTGAATGAAAAACTGTTTTTT.

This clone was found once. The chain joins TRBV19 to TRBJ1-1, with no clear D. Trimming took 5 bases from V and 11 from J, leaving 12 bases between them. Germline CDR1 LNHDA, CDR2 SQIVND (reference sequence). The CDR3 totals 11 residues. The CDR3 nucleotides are TGTGCCAGTAGTCTAGGGCTTCTGGCTTTCTTT. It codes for CASSLGLLAFF.

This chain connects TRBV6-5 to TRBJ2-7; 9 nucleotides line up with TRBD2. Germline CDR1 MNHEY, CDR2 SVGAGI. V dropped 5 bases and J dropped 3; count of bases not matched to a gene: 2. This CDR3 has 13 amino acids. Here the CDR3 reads CASSSGGIYEQYF. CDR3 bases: TGTGCCAGCAGTAGCGGGGGGATCTACGAGCAGTACTTC.

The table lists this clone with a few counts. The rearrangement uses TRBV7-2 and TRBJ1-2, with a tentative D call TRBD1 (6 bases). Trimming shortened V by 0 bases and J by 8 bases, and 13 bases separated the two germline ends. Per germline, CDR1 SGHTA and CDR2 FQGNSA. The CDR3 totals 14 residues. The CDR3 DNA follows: TGTGCCAGCAGCTTAGCCCGACAGGAACGGGGCTACACCTTC. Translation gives CASSLARQERGYTF. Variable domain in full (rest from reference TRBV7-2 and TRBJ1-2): GAGVSQSPSNKVTEKGKDVELRCDPISGHTALYWYRQSLGQGLEFLIYFQGNSAPDKSGLPSDRFSAERTGGSVSTLTIQRTQQEDSAVYLCASSLARQERGYTFGSGTRLTVV.

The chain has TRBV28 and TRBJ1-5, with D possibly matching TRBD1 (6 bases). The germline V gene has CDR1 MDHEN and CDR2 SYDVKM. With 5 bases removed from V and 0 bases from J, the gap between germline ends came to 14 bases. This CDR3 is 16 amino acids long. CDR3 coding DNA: TGTGCCAGCAGTCCATCCGGACAGTCTAGCAATCAGCCCCAGCATTTT. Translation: CASSPSGQSSNQPQHF.

CDR3 protein: CASSPLWGQQETQYF. The CDR3 DNA follows: TGTGCCAGCTCACCACTTTGGGGACAGCAAGAGACCCAGTACTTC. The chain is built from TRBV18 and TRBJ2-5; TRBD1 agrees at 7 bases. This CDR3 has 15 amino acids. V shed 1 base and J 2 bases; nucleotides not matched to a gene: 4. Looked up from germline, CDR1 is KGHSH and CDR2 is LQKENI.

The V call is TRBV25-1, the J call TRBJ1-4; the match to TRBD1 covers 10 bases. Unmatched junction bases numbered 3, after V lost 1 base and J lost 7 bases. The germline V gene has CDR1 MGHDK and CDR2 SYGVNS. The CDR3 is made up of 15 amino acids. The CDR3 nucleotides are TGTGCCAGCAGTGAATTTGGGACAGGGGTTGAAAAACTGTTTTTT. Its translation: CASSEFGTGVEKLFF. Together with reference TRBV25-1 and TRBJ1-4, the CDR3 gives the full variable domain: EADIYQTPRYLVIGTGKKITLECSQTMGHDKMYWYQQDPGMELHLIHYSYGVNSTEKGDLSSESTVSRIRTEHFPLTLESARPSHTSQYLCASSEFGTGVEKLFFGSGTQLSVL.

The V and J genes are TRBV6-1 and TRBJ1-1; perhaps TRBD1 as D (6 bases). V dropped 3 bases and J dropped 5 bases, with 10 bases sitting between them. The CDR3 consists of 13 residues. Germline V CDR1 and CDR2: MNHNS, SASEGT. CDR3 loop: CASSERQGTEAFF. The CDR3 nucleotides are TGTGCCAGCAGTGAGCGGCAGGGGACTGAAGCTTTCTTT.

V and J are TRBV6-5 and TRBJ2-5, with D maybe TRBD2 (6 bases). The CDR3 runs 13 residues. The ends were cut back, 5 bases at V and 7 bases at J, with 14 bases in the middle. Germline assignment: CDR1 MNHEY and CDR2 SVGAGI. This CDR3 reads CASSRAGFGTQYF. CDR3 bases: TGTGCCAGCAGTAGGGCGGGGTTTGGGACCCAGTACTTC.

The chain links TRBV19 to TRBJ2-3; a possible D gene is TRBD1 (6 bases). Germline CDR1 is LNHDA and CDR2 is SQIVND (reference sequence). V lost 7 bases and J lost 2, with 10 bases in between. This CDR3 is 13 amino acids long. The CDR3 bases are TGTGCCAGTATGAACAGGGCCACAGATACGCAGTATTTT. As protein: CASMNRATDTQYF. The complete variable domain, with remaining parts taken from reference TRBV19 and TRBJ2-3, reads DGGITQSPKYLFRKEGQNVTLSCEQNLNHDAMYWYRQDPGQGLRLIYYSQIVNDFQKGDIAEGYSVSREKKESFPLTVTSAQKNPTAFYLCASMNRATDTQYFGPGTRLTVL.

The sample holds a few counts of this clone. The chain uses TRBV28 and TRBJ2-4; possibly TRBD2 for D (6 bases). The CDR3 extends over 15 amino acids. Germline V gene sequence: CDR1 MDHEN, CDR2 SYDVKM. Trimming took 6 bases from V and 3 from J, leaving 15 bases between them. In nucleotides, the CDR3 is TGTGCCAGCAGCCCACCACGGGGGAGCAAAAACATTCAGTACTTC. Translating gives CASSPPRGSKNIQYF.

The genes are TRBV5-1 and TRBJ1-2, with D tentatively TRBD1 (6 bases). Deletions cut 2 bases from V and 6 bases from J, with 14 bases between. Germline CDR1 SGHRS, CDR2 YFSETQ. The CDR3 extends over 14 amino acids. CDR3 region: CASSLKQGGHGYTF. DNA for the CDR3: TGCGCCAGCAGCTTAAAACAGGGTGGCCATGGCTACACCTTC.

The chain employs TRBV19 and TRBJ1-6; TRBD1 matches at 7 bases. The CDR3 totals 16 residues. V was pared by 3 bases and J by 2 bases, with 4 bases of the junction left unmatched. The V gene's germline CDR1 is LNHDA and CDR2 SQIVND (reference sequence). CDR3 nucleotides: TGTGCCAGTAGTATTGGACAGGCGACCTATAATTCACCCCTCCACTTT. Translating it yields CASSIGQATYNSPLHF.

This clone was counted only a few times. The CDR3 loop reads CASSERSGGGPQETQYF. CDR3 sequence (DNA): TGCGCCAGCAGTGAGCGCTCGGGCGGGGGACCTCAAGAGACCCAGTACTTC. This chain uses TRBV10-1 with TRBJ2-5, with 7 bases matching TRBD2. The germline CDR1 and CDR2 sequences are WNHNN and SYGVQD (reference sequence). CDR3 length: 17 amino acids. Germline trimming cut 2 bases from V and 2 bases from J; bases unmatched to any gene: 11.

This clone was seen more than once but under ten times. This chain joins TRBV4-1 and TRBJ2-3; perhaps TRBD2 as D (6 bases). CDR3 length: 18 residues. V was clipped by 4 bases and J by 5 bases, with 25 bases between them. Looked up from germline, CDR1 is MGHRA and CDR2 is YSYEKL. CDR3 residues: CASSPYHSRTGGKDTQYF. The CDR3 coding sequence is TGCGCCAGCAGCCCATATCATTCCCGGACTGGGGGGAAAGATACGCAGTATTTT.

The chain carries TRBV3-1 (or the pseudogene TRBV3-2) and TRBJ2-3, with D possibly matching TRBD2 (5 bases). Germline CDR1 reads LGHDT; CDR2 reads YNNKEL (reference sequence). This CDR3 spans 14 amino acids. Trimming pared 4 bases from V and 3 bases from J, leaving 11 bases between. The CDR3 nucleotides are TGTGCCAGCAGCCGTGGACTTCTGACAGATACGCAGTATTTT. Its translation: CASSRGLLTDTQYF.

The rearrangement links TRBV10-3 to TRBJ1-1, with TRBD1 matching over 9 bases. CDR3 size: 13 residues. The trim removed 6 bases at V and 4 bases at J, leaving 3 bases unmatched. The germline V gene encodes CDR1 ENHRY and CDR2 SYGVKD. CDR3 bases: TGTGCCATCAGCCTGGACAGGGGCACTGAAGCTTTCTTT. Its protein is CAISLDRGTEAFF.

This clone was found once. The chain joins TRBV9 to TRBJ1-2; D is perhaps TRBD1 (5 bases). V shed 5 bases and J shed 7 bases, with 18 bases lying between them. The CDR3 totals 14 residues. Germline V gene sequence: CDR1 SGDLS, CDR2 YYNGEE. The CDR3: CASSRGEAGIGYTF. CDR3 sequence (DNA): TGTGCCAGCAGTAGAGGGGAGGCGGGGATTGGCTACACCTTC.

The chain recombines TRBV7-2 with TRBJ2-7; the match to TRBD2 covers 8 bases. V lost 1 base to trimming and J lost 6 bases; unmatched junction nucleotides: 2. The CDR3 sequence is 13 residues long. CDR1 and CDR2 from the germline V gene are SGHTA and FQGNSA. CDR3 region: CASSLVAGGEQYF. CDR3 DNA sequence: TGTGCCAGCAGCTTAGTTGCGGGAGGCGAGCAGTACTTC.

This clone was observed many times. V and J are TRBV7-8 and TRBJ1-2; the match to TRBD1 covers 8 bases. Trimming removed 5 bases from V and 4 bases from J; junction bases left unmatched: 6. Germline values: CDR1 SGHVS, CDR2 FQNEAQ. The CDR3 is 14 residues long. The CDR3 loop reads CASSLSGTGYGYTF. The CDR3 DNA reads TGTGCCAGCAGCCTATCCGGGACAGGCTATGGCTACACCTTC. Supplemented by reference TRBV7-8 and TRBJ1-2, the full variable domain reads GAGVSQSPRYKVAKRGQDVALRCDPISGHVSLFWYQQALGQGPEFLTYFQNEAQLDKSGLPSDRFFAERPEGSVSTLKIQRTQQEDSAVYLCASSLSGTGYGYTFGSGTRLTVV.

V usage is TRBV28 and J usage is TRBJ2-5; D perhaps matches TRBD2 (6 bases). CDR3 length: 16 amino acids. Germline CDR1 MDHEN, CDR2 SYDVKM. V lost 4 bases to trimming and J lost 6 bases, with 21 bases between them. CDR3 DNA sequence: TGTGCCAGCAGTTCCCGGGAGCAGACCCGACGTAAGACCCAGTACTTC. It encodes CASSSREQTRRKTQYF.

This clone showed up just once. Written as DNA, the CDR3 is TGCGCCAGCAGCCAAGTGGGACAGATCCGACGGGGAGATGGCTACACCTTC. This encodes CASSQVGQIRRGDGYTF. V usage is TRBV4-1 and J usage is TRBJ1-2; the match to TRBD1 covers 7 bases. This CDR3 has 17 amino acids. In germline, CDR1 is MGHRA, CDR2 YSYEKL. The trim removed 1 base at V and 6 bases at J, leaving 14 bases unmatched.

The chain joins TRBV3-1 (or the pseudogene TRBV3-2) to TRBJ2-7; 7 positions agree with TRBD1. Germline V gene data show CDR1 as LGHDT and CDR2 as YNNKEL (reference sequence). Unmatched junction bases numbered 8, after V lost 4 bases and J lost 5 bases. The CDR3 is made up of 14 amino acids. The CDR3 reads CASSPTGVPDEQYF. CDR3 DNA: TGTGCCAGCAGCCCTACAGGGGTCCCGGACGAGCAGTACTTC.

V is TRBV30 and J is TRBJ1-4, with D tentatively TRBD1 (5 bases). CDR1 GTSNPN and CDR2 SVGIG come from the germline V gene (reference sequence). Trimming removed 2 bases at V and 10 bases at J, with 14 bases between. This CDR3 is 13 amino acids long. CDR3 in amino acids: CAWSPGTGGKLFF. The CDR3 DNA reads TGTGCCTGGAGTCCAGGAACGGGGGGAAAACTGTTTTTT.

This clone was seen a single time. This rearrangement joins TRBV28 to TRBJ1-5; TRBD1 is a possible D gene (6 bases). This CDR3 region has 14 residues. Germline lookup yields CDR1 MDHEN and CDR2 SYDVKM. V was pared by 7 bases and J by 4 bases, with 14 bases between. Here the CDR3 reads CASMEGGGNQPQHF. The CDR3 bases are TGTGCCAGCATGGAAGGGGGAGGGAATCAGCCCCAGCATTTT.

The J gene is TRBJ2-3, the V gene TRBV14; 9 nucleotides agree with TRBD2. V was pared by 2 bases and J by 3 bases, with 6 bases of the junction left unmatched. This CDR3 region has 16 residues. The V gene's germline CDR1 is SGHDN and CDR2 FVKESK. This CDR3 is CASSQPGLASTDTQYF. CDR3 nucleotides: TGTGCCAGCAGCCAACCGGGACTAGCCTCGACAGATACGCAGTATTTT.

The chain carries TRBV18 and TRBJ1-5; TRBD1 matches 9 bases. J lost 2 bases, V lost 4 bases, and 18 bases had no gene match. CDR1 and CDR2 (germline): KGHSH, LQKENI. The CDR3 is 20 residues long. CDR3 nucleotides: TGTGCCAGCTCACTATGGAGGGGACAGGGCCACAGCTGGCGCAATCAGCCCCAGCATTTT. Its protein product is CASSLWRGQGHSWRNQPQHF.

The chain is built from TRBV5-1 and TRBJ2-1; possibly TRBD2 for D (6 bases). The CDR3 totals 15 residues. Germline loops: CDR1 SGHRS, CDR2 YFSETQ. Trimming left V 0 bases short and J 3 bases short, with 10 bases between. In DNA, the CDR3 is TGCGCCAGCAGCTTGGGGGACTCTCGCTACAATGAGCAGTTCTTC. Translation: CASSLGDSRYNEQFF.